The 5 T cell receptor beta chains listed next were all sequenced from one sample in a study of cytomegalovirus exposure and HLA in healthy donors. 13 Jbeta primers and 60 Vbeta primers were used for the PCR. Clones were sequenced by immunoSEQ multiplex PCR, and TCRdb holds only the in-frame ones, with some missing. The sample lists around 150,000 clones, 80% seen once, with roughly 9.3% in the top ten. Sequencing was performed on PBMCs. These TCRs come from a man younger than 35 in good health and CMV-seropositive.

This clone was picked up a small number of times. The chain employs TRBV2 and TRBJ2-4, with 16 bases fitting TRBD2. Germline V gene data show CDR1 as SNHLY and CDR2 as FYNNEI. Trimming at V came to 1 base and at J to 7 bases, leaving 7 bases not matched to a gene. This CDR3 is built from 18 residues. The CDR3 DNA sequence: TGTGCCAGCAGTGAAGTGGGACTAGCGGGAGGGCAGAGGAACATTCAGTACTTC. It translates to CASSEVGLAGGQRNIQYF. Variable domain in full (rest from reference TRBV2 and TRBJ2-4): EPEVTQTPSHQVTQMGQEVILRCVPISNHLYFYWYRQILGQKVEFLVSFYNNEISEKSEIFDDQFSVERPDGSNFTLKIRSTKLEDSAMYFCASSEVGLAGGQRNIQYFGAGTRLSVL.

This chain connects TRBV6-5 to TRBJ2-5, with 7 positions matching TRBD1. CDR1 is MNHEY, CDR2 SVGAGI, per germline. This CDR3 is 14 amino acids long. The V segment lost 6 bases and the J segment 5 bases; nucleotides outside the gene matches: 9. The CDR3 DNA follows: TGTGCCAGCAGACAGGGGCAGGGTACGGAGACCCAGTACTTC. Amino acids: CASRQGQGTETQYF.

This clone was counted only a few times. The chain uses TRBV6-5 and TRBJ1-1; D not certain. Trimming left V 1 base short and J 3 bases short, with 6 bases between. The CDR3 runs 13 residues. Germline values: CDR1 MNHEY, CDR2 SVGAGI. CDR3 protein: CASSYFRDTEAFF. CDR3 coding DNA: TGTGCCAGCAGTTACTTTCGGGACACTGAAGCTTTCTTT.

Only one count was recorded for this clone. This chain links TRBV19 with TRBJ1-1; 12 bases map to TRBD1. CDR3 length: 18 amino acids. V trimming: 3 bases; J trimming: 3 bases; junction bases outside the gene matches: 11. Germline lookup yields CDR1 LNHDA and CDR2 SQIVND (reference sequence). CDR3 sequence: CASSISGTGGAWDTEAFF. The CDR3 nucleotides are TGTGCCAGTAGTATTTCCGGGACAGGGGGCGCTTGGGACACTGAAGCTTTCTTT.

The rearrangement uses TRBV7-9 and TRBJ1-2; D ambiguous. Germline loops: CDR1 SEHNR, CDR2 FQNEAQ (reference sequence). The length of the CDR3 is 15 residues. Trimming removed 5 bases from V and 0 bases from J, with 13 bases in between. The CDR3 nucleotides read TGTGCCAGCAGCGGCGGGGATTTTACTAACTATGGCTACACCTTC. Translation: CASSGGDFTNYGYTF.